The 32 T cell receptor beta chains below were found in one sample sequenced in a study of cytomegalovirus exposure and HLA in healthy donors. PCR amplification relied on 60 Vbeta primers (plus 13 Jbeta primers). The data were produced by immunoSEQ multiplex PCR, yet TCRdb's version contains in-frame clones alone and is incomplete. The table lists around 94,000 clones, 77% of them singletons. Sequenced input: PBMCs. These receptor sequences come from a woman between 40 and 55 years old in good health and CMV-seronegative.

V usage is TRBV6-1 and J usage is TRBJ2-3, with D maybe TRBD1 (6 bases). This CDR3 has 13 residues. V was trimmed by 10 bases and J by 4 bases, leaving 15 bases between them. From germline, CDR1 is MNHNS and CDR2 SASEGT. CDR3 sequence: CATLQGVADTQYF. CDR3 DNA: TGTGCCACCTTACAGGGAGTGGCAGATACGCAGTATTTT.

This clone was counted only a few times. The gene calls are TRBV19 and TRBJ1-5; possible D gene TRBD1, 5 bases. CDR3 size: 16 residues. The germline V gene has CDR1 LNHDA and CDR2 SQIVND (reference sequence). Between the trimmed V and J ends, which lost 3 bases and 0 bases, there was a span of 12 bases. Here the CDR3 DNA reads TGTGCCAGTAGTATTAGGGGCAGAGTTAGCAATCAGCCCCAGCATTTT. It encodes CASSIRGRVSNQPQHF.

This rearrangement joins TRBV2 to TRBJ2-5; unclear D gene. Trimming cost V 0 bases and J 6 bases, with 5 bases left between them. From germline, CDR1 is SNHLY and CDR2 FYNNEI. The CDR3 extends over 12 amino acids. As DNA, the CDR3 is TGTGCCAGCAGTGAAGCGCGGAAGACCCAGTACTTC. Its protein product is CASSEARKTQYF.

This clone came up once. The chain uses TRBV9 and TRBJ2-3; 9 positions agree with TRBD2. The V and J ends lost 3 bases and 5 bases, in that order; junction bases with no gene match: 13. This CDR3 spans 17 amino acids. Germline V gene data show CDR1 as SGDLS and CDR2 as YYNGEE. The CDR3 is CASSAQTGTSRKDTQYF. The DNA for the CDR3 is TGTGCCAGCAGCGCTCAAACCGGGACTAGCAGAAAAGATACGCAGTATTTT.

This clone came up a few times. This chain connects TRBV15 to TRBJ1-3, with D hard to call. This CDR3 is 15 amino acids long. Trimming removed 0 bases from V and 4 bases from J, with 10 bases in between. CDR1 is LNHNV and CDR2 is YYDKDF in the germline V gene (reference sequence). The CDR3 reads CATSREPREGNTIYF. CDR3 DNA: TGTGCCACCAGCAGAGAACCTAGGGAGGGAAACACCATATATTTT.

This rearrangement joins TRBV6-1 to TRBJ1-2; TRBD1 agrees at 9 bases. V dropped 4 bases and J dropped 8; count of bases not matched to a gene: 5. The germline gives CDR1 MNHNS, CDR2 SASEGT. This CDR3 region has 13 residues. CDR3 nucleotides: TGTGCCAGCAGTGTACAGGGGGCGTTCGGCTACACCTTC. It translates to CASSVQGAFGYTF.

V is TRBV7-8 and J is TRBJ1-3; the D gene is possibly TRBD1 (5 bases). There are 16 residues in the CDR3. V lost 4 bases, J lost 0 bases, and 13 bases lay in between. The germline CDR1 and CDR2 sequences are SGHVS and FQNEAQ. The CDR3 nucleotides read TGTGCCAGCAGCTCCCCAGGGCGGCACTCTGGAAACACCATATATTTT. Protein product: CASSSPGRHSGNTIYF.

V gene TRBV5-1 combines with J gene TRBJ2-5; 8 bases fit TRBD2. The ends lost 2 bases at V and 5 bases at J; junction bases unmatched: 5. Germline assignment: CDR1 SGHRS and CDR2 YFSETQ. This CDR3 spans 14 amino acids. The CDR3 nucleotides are TGCGCCAGCAGCTTACTAGCGGCAGGGGAGACCCAGTACTTC. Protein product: CASSLLAAGETQYF.

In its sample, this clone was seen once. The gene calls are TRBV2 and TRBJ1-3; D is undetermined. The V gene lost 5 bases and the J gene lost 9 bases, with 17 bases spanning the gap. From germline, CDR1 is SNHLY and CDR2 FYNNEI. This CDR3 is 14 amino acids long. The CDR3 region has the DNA TGTGCCAGCAGTATTAACGCGCGGGGTTCCACCATATATTTT. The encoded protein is CASSINARGSTIYF.

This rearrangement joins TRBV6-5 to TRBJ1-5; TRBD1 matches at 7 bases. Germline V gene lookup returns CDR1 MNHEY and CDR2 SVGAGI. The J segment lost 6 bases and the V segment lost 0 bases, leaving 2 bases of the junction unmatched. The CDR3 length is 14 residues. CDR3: CASSYSGGIQPQHF. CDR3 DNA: TGTGCCAGCAGTTACTCAGGGGGCATTCAGCCCCAGCATTTT.

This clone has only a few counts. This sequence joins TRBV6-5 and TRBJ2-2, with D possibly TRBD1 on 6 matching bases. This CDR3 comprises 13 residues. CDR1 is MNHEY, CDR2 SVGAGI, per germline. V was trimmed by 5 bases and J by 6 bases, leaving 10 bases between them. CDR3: CASSVQGPGELFF. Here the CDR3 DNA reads TGTGCCAGCAGTGTACAGGGCCCCGGGGAGCTGTTTTTT.

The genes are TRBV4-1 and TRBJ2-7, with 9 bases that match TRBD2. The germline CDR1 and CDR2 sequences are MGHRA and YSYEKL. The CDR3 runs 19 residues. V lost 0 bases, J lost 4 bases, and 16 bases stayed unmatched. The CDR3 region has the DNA TGCGCCAGCAGCCAAGATATTGCAGCGGGGGGCCCACGCAATTACGAGCAGTACTTC. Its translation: CASSQDIAAGGPRNYEQYF.

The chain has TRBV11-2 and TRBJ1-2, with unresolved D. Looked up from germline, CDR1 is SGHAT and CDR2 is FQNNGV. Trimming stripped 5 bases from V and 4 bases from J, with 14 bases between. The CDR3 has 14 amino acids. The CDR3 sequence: CASSPESGSYGYTF. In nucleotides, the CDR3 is TGTGCCAGCAGCCCGGAAAGCGGGTCCTATGGCTACACCTTC.

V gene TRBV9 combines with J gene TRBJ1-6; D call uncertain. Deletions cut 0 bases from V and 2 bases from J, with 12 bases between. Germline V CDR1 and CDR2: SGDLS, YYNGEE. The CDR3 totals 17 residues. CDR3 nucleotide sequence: TGTGCCAGCAGCGTAGCCTCCGTGGGCACCTATAATTCACCCCTCCACTTT. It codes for CASSVASVGTYNSPLHF.

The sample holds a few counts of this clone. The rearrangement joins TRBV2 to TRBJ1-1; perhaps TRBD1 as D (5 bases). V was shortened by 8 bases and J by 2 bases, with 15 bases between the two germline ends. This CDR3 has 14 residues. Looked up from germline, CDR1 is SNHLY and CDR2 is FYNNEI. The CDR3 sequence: CASSAGRGNTEAFF. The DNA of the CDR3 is TGTGCCAGCTCGGCGGGGAGGGGTAACACTGAAGCTTTCTTT.

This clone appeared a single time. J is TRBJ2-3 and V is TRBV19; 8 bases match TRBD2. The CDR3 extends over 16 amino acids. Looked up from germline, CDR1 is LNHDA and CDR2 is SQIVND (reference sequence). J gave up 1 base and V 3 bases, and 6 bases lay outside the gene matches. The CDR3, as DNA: TGTGCCAGTAGTATTATGGCGGGGGGCGGCACAGATACGCAGTATTTT. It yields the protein CASSIMAGGGTDTQYF.

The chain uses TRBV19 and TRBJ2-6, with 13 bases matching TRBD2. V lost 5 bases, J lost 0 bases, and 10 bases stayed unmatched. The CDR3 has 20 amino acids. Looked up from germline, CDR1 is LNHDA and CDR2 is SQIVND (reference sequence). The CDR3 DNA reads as TGTGCCAGTAGTCTTGGACTAGCGGGGGCCGCACCCTCTGGGGCCAACGTCCTGACTTTC. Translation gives CASSLGLAGAAPSGANVLTF. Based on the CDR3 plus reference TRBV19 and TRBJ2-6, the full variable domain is DGGITQSPKYLFRKEGQNVTLSCEQNLNHDAMYWYRQDPGQGLRLIYYSQIVNDFQKGDIAEGYSVSREKKESFPLTVTSAQKNPTAFYLCASSLGLAGAAPSGANVLTFGAGSRLTVL.

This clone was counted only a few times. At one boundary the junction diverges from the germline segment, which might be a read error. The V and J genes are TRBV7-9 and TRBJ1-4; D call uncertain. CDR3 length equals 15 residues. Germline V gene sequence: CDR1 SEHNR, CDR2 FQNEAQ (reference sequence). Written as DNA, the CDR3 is TGTGCCAGCAGCGTAGCCGTTGCAACTAATGAAAAACTGTTTTTT. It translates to CASSVAVATNEKLFF.

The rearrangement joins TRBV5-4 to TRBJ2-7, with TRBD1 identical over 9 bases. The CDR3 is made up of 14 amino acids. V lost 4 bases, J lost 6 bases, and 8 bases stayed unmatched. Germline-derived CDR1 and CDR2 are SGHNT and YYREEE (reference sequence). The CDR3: CASSKGQGVSEQYF. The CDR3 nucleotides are TGTGCCAGCAGCAAGGGACAGGGTGTCAGCGAGCAGTACTTC.

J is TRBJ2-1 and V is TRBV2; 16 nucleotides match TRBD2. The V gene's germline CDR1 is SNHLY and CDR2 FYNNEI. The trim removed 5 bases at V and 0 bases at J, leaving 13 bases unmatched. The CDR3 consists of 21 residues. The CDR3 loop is CASSPPDGTSGGESSYNEQFF. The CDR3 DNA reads TGTGCCAGCAGTCCACCAGATGGGACTAGCGGGGGGGAAAGCTCCTACAATGAGCAGTTCTTC.

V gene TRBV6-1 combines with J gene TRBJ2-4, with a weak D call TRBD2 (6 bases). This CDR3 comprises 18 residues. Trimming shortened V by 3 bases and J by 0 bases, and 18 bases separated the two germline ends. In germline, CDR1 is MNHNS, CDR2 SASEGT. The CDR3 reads CASSEERVVVIAKNIQYF. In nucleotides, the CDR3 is TGTGCCAGCAGTGAGGAGCGGGTGGTTGTCATAGCCAAAAACATTCAGTACTTC.

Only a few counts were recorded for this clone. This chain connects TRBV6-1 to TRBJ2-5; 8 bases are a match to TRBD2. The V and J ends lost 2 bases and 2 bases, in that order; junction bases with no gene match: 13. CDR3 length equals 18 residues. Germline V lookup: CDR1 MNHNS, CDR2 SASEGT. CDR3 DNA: TGTGCCAGCAGTGAATCTGGCTGGAGTAGCGGGAATCAAGAGACCCAGTACTTC. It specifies CASSESGWSSGNQETQYF.

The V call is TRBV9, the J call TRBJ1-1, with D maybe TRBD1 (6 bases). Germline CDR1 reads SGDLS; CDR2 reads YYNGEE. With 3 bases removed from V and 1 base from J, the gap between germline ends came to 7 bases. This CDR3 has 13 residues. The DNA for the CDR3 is TGTGCCAGCAGCGCCAGGGGGAACACTGAAGCTTTCTTT. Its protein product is CASSARGNTEAFF.

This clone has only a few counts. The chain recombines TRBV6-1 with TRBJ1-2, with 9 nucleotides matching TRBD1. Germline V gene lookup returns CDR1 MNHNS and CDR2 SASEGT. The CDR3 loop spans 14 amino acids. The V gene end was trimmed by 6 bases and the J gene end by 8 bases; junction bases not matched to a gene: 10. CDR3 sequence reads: CASRKGQGFEGYTF. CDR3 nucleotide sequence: TGTGCCAGCAGAAAGGGACAGGGCTTTGAGGGCTACACCTTC.

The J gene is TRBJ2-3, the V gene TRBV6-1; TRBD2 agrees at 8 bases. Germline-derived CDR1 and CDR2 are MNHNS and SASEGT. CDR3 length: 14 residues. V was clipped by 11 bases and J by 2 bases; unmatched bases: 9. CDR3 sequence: CAVTAGAVTDTQYF. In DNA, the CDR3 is TGTGCCGTGACAGCGGGGGCCGTCACAGATACGCAGTATTTT.

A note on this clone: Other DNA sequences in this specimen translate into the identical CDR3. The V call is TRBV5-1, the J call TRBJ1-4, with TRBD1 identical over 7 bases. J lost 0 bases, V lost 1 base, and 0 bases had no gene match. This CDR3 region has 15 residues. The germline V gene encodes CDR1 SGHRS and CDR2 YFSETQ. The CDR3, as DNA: TGCGCCAGCAGCTTGCAGGGGGCAACTAATGAAAAACTGTTTTTT. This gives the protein CASSLQGATNEKLFF.

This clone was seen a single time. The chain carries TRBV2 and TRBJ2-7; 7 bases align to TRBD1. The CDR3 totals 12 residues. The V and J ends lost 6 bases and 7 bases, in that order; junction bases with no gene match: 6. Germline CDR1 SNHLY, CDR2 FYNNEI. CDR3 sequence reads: CASRVGTAEQYF. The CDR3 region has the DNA TGTGCCAGCAGGGTAGGGACAGCGGAGCAGTACTTC.

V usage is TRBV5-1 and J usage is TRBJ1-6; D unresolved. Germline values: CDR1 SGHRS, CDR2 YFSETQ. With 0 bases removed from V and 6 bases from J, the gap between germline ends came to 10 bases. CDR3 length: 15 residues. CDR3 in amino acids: CASSLDALLNSPLHF. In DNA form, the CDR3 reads TGCGCCAGCAGCTTGGACGCACTACTTAATTCACCCCTCCACTTT.

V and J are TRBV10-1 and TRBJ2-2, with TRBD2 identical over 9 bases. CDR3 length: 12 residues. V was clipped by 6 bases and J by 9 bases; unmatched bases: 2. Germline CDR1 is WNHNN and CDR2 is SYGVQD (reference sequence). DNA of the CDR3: TGCGCCAGCAGCGGGACTAGCCGGGAGCTGTTTTTT. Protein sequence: CASSGTSRELFF.

The CDR3 loop reads CASSLANGGSYEQYF. DNA of the CDR3: TGTGCCAGCAGCTTAGCCAACGGGGGGTCCTACGAGCAGTACTTC. The chain employs TRBV7-2 and TRBJ2-7; 7 nucleotides line up with TRBD2. The CDR3 spans 15 residues. Germline V gives CDR1 SGHTA, CDR2 FQGNSA. V was clipped by 0 bases and J by 1 base; unmatched bases: 3.

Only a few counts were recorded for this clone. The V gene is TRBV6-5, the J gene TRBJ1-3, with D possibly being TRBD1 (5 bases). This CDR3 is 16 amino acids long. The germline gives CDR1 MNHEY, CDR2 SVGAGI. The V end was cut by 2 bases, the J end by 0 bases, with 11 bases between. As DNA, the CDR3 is TGTGCCAGCAGTTACGGGGGGTCCTCCTCTGGAAACACCATATATTTT. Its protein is CASSYGGSSSGNTIYF.

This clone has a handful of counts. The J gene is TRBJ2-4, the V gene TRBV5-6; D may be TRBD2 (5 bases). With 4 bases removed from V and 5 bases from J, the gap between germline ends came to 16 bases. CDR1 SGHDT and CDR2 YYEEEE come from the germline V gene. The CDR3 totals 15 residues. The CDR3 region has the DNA TGTGCCAGCAGCCCGAGGGCCATCATCCAAAACATTCAGTACTTC. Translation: CASSPRAIIQNIQYF.